This TCR beta chain comes out of a study of response to subunit inactivated influenza vaccine (dated by TCRdb to the late 2010s). Study-level background: Deep quantitative T cell receptor repertoire profiling was used in the study to track responses to a trivalent subunit inactivated influenza vaccine.

Only a few counts were recorded for this clonotype. It lacks a known antigen. Within one base of it there is no much larger clone, and no base qualities were kept. Trimming costs V 2 bases and J 2 bases, and their ends lie 15 bases apart. The CDR3 measures 16 amino acids from cysteine to phenylalanine. Just CDR3 DNA is preserved here, 48 bases in frame from base 1. According to the germline V gene, CDR1 reads SGHTA and CDR2 reads FQGNSA. The study at large found these results: According to the authors, only a limited number of new T cells may be recruited by each seasonal influenza vaccination.

To prepare the library, RT-PCR was applied. The instrument given in TCRdb is Illumina HiSeq 2500. The public sequencing data were trimmed at Q25 with fastp and processed into clonotypes with MiXCR by TCRdb, which kept only in-frame beta chains. Rows are combined by CDR3 protein, so each entry shows the most common genes and DNA. This sample comprises more than 550,000 distinct CDR3 sequences, approximately 10% of them detected only once. 10% of the sample is taken by the ten largest. This receptor was identified in a man aged 50 to 59 who received an inactivated influenza vaccine. Donor details come from another sample of the same person, matched by shared clones. The chain couples TRBV7-2 to TRBJ2-5; TRBD2 is possibly the D segment (6 matching bases). Sequencing was performed on PBMCs from blood, taken on the day of vaccination. For the CDR3, the sequence is CASSLSGGAGQETQYF. The sequenced DNA is TGTGCCAGCAGCTTATCCGGGGGAGCGGGTCAAGAGACCCAGTACTTC.